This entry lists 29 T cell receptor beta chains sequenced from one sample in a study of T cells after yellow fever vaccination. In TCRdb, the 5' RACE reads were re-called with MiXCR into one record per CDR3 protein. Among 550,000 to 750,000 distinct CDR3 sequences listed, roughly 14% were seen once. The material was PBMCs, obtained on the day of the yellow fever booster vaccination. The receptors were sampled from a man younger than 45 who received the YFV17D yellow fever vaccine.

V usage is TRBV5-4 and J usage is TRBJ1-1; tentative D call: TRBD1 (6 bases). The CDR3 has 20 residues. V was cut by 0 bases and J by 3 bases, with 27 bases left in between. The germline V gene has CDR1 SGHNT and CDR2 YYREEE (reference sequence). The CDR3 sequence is CASSLAGWWQGPTEDTEAFF. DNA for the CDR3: TGTGCCAGCAGCTTGGCCGGATGGTGGCAGGGGCCTACTGAGGACACTGAAGCTTTCTTT.

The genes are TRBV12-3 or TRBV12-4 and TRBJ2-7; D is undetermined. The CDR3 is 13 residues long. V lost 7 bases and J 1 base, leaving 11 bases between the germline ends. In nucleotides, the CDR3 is TGTGCCAGCACCCCCTTCGGTTCCTACGAGCAGTACTTC. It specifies CASTPFGSYEQYF.

In DNA form, the CDR3 reads TGTGCCACCAGCAGAGAGCCCGGGAGGGCCTACGAGCAGTACTTC. Residues: CATSREPGRAYEQYF. The chain uses TRBV15 and TRBJ2-7, with 8 bases identical to TRBD2. The CDR3 is 15 amino acids. V gave up 0 bases and J gave up 2 bases; unmatched junction bases: 3. The germline CDR1 and CDR2 sequences are LNHNV and YYDKDF (reference sequence).

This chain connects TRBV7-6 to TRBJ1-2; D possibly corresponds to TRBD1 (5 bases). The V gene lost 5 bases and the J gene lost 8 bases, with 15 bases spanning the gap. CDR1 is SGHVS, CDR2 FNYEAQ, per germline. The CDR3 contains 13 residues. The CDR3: CASSRGGDGGYTF. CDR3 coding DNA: TGTGCCAGCAGCCGTGGGGGGGACGGGGGCTACACCTTC.

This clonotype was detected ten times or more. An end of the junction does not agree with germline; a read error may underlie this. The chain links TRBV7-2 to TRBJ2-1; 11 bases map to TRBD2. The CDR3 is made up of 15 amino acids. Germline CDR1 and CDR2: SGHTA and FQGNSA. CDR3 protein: CASSIAGGPNNEQFF. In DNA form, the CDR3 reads TGTGCCAGCAGCATAGCGGGAGGGCCCAACAATGAGCAGTTCTTC. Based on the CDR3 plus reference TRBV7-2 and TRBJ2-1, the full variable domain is GAGVSQSPSNKVTEKGKDVELRCDPISGHTALYWYRQSLGQGLEFLIYFQGNSAPDKSGLPSDRFSAERTGGSVSTLTIQRTQQEDSAVYLCASSIAGGPNNEQFFGPGTRLTVL.

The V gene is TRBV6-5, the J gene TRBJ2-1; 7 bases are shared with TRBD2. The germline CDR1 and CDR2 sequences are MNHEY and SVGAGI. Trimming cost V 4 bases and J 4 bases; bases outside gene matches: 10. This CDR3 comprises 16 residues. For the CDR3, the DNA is TGTGCCAGCAGTTTTGCTCTAGCGGACTTATACAATGAGCAGTTCTTC. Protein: CASSFALADLYNEQFF.

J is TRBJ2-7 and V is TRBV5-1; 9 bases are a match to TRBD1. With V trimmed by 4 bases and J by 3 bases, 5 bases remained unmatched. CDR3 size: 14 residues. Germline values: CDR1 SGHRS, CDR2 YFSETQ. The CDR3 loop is CASSPDRGDYEQYF. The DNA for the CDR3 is TGCGCCAGCAGCCCTGACAGGGGGGACTACGAGCAGTACTTC.

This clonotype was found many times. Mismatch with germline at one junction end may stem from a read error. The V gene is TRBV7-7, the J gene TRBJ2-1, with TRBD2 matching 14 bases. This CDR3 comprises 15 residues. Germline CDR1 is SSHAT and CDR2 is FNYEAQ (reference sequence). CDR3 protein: CASSFGTSGSNEQFF. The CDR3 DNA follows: TGTGCTAGCAGCTTCGGGACTAGCGGGAGCAATGAGCAGTTCTTC. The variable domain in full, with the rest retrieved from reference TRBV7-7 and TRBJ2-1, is GAGVSQSPRYKVTKRGQDVTLRCDPISSHATLYWYQQALGQGPEFLTYFNYEAQPDKSGLPSDRFSAERPEGSISTLTIQRTEQRDSAMYRCASSFGTSGSNEQFFGPGTRLTVL.

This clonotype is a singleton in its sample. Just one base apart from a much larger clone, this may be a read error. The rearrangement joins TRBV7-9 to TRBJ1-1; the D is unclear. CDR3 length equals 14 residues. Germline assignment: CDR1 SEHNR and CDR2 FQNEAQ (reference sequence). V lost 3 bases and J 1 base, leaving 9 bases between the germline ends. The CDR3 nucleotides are TGTGCCAGCAGCTTCGGCAGGACGAACACTGAAGCTTTCTTT. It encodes CASSFGRTNTEAFF.

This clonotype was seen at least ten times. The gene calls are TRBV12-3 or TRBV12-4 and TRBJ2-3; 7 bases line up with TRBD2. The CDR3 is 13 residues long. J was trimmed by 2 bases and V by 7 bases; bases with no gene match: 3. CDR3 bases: TGTGCCAGCACTAGCGGCTTCACAGATACGCAGTATTTT. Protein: CASTSGFTDTQYF.

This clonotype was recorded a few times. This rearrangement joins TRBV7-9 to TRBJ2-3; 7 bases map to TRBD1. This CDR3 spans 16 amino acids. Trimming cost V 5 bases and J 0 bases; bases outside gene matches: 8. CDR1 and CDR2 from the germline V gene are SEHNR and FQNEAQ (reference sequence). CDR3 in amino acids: CASSTRQGPSTDTQYF. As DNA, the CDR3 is TGTGCCAGCAGCACGAGACAGGGCCCAAGCACAGATACGCAGTATTTT.

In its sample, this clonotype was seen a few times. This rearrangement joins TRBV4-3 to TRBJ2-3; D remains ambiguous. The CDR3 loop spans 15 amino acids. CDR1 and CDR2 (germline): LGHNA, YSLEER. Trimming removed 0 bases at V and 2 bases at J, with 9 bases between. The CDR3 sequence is CASSQDPQLTDTQYF. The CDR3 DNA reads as TGCGCCAGCAGCCAAGATCCCCAGCTCACAGATACGCAGTATTTT.

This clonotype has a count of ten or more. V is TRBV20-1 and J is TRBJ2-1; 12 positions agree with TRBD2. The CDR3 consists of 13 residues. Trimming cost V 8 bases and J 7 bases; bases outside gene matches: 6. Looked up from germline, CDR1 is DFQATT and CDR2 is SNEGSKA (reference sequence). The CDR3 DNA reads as TGCAGTCTAGCGGGAGGGCCGGGTAATGAGCAGTTCTTC. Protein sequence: CSLAGGPGNEQFF.

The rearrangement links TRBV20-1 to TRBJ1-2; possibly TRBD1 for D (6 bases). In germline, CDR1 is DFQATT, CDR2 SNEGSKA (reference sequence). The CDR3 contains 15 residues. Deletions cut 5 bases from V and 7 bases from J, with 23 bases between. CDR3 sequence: CSAFTRGEAEGGYTF. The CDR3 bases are TGCAGTGCTTTTACAAGGGGGGAAGCTGAGGGTGGCTACACCTTC.

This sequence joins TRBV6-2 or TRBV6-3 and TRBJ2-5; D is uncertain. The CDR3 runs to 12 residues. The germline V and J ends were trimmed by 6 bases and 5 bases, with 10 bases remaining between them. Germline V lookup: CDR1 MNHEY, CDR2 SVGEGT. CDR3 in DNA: TGTGCCAGCAGCTCAAGGTGGGAGACCCAGTACTTC. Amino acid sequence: CASSSRWETQYF.

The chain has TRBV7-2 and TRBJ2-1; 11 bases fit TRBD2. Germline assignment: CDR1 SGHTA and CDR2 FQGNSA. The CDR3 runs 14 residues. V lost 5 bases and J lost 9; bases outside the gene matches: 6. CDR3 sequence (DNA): TGTGCCAGCAGCCCACTAGCGGGAGTCCGTGAGCAGTTCTTC. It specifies CASSPLAGVREQFF.

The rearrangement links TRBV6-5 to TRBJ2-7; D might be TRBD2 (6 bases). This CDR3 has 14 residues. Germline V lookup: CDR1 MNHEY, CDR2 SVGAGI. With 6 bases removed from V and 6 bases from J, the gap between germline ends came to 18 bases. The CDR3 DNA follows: TGTGCCAGCAGCACCACTGCGAGCGGGCTCGAGCAGTACTTC. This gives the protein CASSTTASGLEQYF.

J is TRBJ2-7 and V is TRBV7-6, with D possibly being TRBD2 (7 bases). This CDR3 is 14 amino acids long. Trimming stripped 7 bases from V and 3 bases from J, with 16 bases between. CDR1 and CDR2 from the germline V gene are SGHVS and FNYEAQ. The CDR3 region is CASTRGAADYEQYF. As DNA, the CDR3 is TGTGCCAGCACCCGGGGGGCAGCGGACTACGAGCAGTACTTC.

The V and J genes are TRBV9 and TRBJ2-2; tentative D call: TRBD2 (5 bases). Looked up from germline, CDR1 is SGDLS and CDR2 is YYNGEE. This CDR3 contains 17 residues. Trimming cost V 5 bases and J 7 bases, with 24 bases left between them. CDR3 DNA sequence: TGTGCCAGCAGTCCCTCGGGTTATGGGTCGGGGTTCGGGGAGCTGTTTTTT. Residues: CASSPSGYGSGFGELFF.

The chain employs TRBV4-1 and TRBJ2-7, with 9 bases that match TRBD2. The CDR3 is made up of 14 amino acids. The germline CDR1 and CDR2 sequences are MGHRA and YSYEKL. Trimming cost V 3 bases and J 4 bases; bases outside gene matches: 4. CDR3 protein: CASSQGLANYEQYF. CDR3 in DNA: TGCGCCAGCAGCCAGGGACTAGCTAATTACGAGCAGTACTTC.

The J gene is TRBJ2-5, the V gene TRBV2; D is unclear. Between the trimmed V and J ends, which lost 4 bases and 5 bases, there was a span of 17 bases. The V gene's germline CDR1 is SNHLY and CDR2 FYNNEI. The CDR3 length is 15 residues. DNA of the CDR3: TGTGCCAGCAGTGTTGGCCCCGAAAAAGGCGAGACCCAGTACTTC. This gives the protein CASSVGPEKGETQYF.

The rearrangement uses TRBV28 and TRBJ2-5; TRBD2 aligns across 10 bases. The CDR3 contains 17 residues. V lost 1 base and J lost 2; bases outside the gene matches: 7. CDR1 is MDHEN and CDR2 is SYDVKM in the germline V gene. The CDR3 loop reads CASSLSLGLASQETQYF. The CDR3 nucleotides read TGTGCCAGCAGTTTATCCTTGGGACTAGCGTCTCAAGAGACCCAGTACTTC.

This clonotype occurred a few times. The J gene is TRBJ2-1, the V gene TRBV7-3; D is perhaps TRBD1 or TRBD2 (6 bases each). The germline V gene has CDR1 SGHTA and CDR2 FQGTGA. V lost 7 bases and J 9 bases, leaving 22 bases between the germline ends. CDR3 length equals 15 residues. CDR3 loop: CASTLLGRGVGEQFF. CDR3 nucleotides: TGTGCCAGCACCCTTCTTGGTAGGGGGGTGGGTGAGCAGTTCTTC. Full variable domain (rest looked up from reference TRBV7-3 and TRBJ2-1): GAGVSQTPSNKVTEKGKYVELRCDPISGHTALYWYRQSLGQGPEFLIYFQGTGAADDSGLPNDRFFAVRPEGSVSTLKIQRTERGDSAVYLCASTLLGRGVGEQFFGPGTRLTVL.

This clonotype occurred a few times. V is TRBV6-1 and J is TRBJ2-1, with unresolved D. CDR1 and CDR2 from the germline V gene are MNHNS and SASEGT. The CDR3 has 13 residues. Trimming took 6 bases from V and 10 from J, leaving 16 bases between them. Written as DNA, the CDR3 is TGTGCCAGCAGCTCGGCAGGCCTTGCCGAGCAGTTCTTC. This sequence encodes CASSSAGLAEQFF.

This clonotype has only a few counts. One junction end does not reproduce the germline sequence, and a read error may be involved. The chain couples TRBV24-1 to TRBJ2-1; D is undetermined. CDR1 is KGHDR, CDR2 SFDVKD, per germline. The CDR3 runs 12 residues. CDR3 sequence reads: CATSGDLNEQFF. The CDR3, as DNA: TGTGCCACAAGTGGTGATCTGAATGAGCAGTTCTTC.

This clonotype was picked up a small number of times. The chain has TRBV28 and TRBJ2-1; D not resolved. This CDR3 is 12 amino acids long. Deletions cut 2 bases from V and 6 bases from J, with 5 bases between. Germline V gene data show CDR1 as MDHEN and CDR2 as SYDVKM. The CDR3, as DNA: TGTGCCAGCAGTTTAATCCCCAATGAGCAGTTCTTC. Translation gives CASSLIPNEQFF.

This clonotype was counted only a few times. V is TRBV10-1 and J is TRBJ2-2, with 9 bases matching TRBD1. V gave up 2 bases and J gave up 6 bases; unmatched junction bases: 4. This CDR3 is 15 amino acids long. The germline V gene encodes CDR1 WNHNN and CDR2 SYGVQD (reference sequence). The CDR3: CASSEPDRGAGELFF. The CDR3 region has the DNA TGCGCCAGCAGTGAGCCGGACAGGGGAGCCGGGGAGCTGTTTTTT.

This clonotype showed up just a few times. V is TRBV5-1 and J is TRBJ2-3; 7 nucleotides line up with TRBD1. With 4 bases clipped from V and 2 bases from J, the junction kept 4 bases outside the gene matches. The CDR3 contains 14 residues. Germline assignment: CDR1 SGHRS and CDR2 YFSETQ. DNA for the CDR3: TGCGCCAGCAGCCCCGGGACAGACACAGATACGCAGTATTTT. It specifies CASSPGTDTDTQYF.

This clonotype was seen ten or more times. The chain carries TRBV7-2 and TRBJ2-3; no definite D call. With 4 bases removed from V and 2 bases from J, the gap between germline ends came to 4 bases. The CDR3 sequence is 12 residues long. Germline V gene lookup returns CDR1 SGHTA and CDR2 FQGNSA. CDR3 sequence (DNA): TGTGCCAGCAGCTACCTCACAGATACGCAGTATTTT. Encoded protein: CASSYLTDTQYF.